The 22 T cell receptor beta chains below come from one sample, sequenced in a study of T cell responses to AZD1222 COVID-19 vaccine. Clones were sequenced by immunoSEQ multiplex PCR, and TCRdb holds only the in-frame ones, with some missing. The sample lists 90,000 to 120,000 clones, nearly 90% occurring once. Sequenced material: peripheral blood, taken 28 days after the second AZD1222 dose. Source of these receptors: an adult who received the AZD1222 COVID-19 vaccine.

In DNA, the CDR3 is TGTGCCAGCAGCTCCGCCAGGTACAATGAGCAGTTCTTC. The encoded protein is CASSSARYNEQFF. The J gene is TRBJ2-1, the V gene TRBV13; D is unclear. Germline V gene lookup returns CDR1 PRHDT and CDR2 FYEKMQ (reference sequence). The CDR3 has 13 amino acids. Trimming cost V 4 bases and J 4 bases, with 8 bases left between them.

As DNA, the CDR3 is TGTGCCAGCGGTGGCGACCGAACCTACGAGCAGTACTTC. The encoded protein is CASGGDRTYEQYF. This chain uses TRBV25-1 with TRBJ2-7; D gene unclear. V shed 8 bases and J shed 2 bases, with 13 bases lying between them. Germline V gives CDR1 MGHDK, CDR2 SYGVNS. The CDR3 is 13 residues long.

The chain employs TRBV5-5 and TRBJ1-5, with D unclear. CDR1 and CDR2 from the germline V gene are SGHKS and YYEKEE (reference sequence). Trimming stripped 0 bases from V and 7 bases from J, with 8 bases between. The CDR3 extends over 13 amino acids. Here the CDR3 reads CASSLDNFQPQHF. The CDR3 DNA reads as TGTGCCAGCAGCTTGGACAACTTCCAGCCCCAGCATTTT.

Only one count was recorded for this clone. The gene calls are TRBV19 and TRBJ2-7, with D possibly called TRBD1 or TRBD2 (5 bases each). Trimming cost V 3 bases and J 0 bases, with 21 bases left between them. This CDR3 has 18 amino acids. Germline CDR1 is LNHDA and CDR2 is SQIVND (reference sequence). CDR3 protein: CASSMGTGRQGSSYEQYF. In DNA form, the CDR3 reads TGTGCCAGTAGTATGGGAACGGGACGCCAGGGAAGCTCCTACGAGCAGTACTTC.

The CDR3 spells CASSSPFGIYSNQPQHF. The CDR3 bases are TGTGCCAGCAGTTCCCCTTTCGGGATCTATAGCAATCAGCCCCAGCATTTT. The chain couples TRBV28 to TRBJ1-5; the D is unclear. The CDR3 totals 17 residues. The germline V and J ends were trimmed by 4 bases and 0 bases, with 16 bases remaining between them. Germline V gene data show CDR1 as MDHEN and CDR2 as SYDVKM.

The CDR3 DNA sequence: TGCGCCAGCAGTGAGGGTTCGCGGGAGGGCCCAATCAATGAGCAGTTCTTC. Translation: CASSEGSREGPINEQFF. This chain joins TRBV10-2 and TRBJ2-1; 9 nucleotides line up with TRBD2. The CDR3 totals 17 residues. The germline CDR1 and CDR2 sequences are WSHSY and SAAADI. J lost 6 bases, V lost 2 bases, and 11 bases had no gene match.

The chain employs TRBV28 and TRBJ2-1; D might be TRBD1 (6 bases). The V and J ends lost 5 bases and 7 bases respectively, with 21 bases between them. Per the germline V gene, CDR1 is MDHEN and CDR2 is SYDVKM. The CDR3 is 16 amino acids. The CDR3 coding sequence is TGTGCCAGCAGTAATTTTCTCAGGGGTGTAATGAATGAGCAGTTCTTC. It specifies CASSNFLRGVMNEQFF.

The chain is built from TRBV9 and TRBJ2-2; TRBD2 matches at 12 bases. Germline CDR1 is SGDLS and CDR2 is YYNGEE. The junction had 5 bases not matched to a gene; V was cut back by 4 bases and J by 7 bases. CDR3 length: 15 amino acids. The DNA of the CDR3 is TGTGCCAGCAGCTCCGGGGGACTAGCGGGCGGGGAGCTGTTTTTT. This gives the protein CASSSGGLAGGELFF.

V is TRBV15 and J is TRBJ2-1; 9 nucleotides align to TRBD2. V was clipped by 3 bases and J by 7 bases; unmatched bases: 7. CDR1 is LNHNV, CDR2 YYDKDF, per germline (reference sequence). The CDR3 extends over 15 amino acids. CDR3 in DNA: TGTGCCACCAGCAGGGGACTAGCCGGGACTAATGAGCAGTTCTTC. Amino acids: CATSRGLAGTNEQFF.

The J gene is TRBJ2-1, the V gene TRBV28, with TRBD2 matching over 9 bases. CDR3 length: 14 residues. Trimming took 6 bases from V and 6 from J; bases not matched to a gene: 6. Germline CDR1 is MDHEN and CDR2 is SYDVKM. CDR3 amino acids: CASRVAGETNEQFF. CDR3 nucleotide sequence: TGTGCCAGCAGGGTAGCGGGAGAGACCAATGAGCAGTTCTTC.

This clone has just one count. V and J are TRBV7-3 and TRBJ2-7; 8 bases line up with TRBD2. From germline, CDR1 is SGHTA and CDR2 FQGTGA. The ends lost 3 bases at V and 2 bases at J; junction bases unmatched: 9. The CDR3 loop spans 16 amino acids. This chain's CDR3 is CASSFSRAGDTYEQYF. DNA for the CDR3: TGTGCCAGCAGCTTCTCAAGAGCGGGGGATACCTACGAGCAGTACTTC.

The chain carries TRBV24-1 and TRBJ1-4; TRBD1 matches at 7 bases. The ends lost 5 bases at V and 4 bases at J; junction bases unmatched: 3. Germline V lookup: CDR1 KGHDR, CDR2 SFDVKD. The CDR3 totals 14 residues. CDR3 amino acids: CATSGTGVNEKLFF. The CDR3 bases are TGTGCCACCAGTGGAACAGGGGTTAATGAAAAACTGTTTTTT.

V gene TRBV20-1 combines with J gene TRBJ2-6; maybe TRBD1 (6 bases). V lost 3 bases, J lost 2 bases, and 14 bases lay in between. CDR3 length: 16 amino acids. CDR1 is DFQATT and CDR2 is SNEGSKA in the germline V gene (reference sequence). The CDR3 DNA is TGCAGTGCTAGTGCCTTCGAGGGGGCTGGGGCCAACGTCCTGACTTTC. This codes for CSASAFEGAGANVLTF.

The chain employs TRBV19 and TRBJ1-5; D gene ambiguous. The CDR3 has 13 residues. Trimming pared 6 bases from V and 3 bases from J, leaving 9 bases between. Germline V gene lookup returns CDR1 LNHDA and CDR2 SQIVND (reference sequence). CDR3 nucleotides: TGTGCCAGTAGGATGAGATTCAATCAGCCCCAGCATTTT. It translates to CASRMRFNQPQHF. The entire variable domain, with the rest obtained from reference TRBV19 and TRBJ1-5, is as follows: DGGITQSPKYLFRKEGQNVTLSCEQNLNHDAMYWYRQDPGQGLRLIYYSQIVNDFQKGDIAEGYSVSREKKESFPLTVTSAQKNPTAFYLCASRMRFNQPQHFGDGTRLSIL.

The chain joins TRBV6-4 to TRBJ2-2; D ambiguous. Trimming left V 2 bases short and J 1 base short, with 5 bases between. This CDR3 region has 14 residues. Looked up from germline, CDR1 is MRHNA and CDR2 is SNTAGT. The CDR3 region has the DNA TGTGCCAGCAGTGACAGGCTGAACACCGGGGAGCTGTTTTTT. Its protein is CASSDRLNTGELFF.

The chain combines TRBV9 with TRBJ1-3, with 9 positions matching TRBD1. V lost 2 bases, J lost 1 base, and 13 bases stayed unmatched. This CDR3 is 19 amino acids long. The V gene's germline CDR1 is SGDLS and CDR2 YYNGEE. The CDR3 sequence is CASSVGVGQGRLSGNTIYF. The CDR3 region has the DNA TGTGCCAGCAGCGTGGGGGTCGGACAGGGGAGATTGTCTGGAAACACCATATATTTT.

The chain has TRBV7-6 and TRBJ1-2; D is perhaps TRBD1 (5 bases). The V end was cut by 1 base, the J end by 4 bases, with 13 bases between. The CDR3 is made up of 15 amino acids. The germline gives CDR1 SGHVS, CDR2 FNYEAQ. The chain's CDR3 is CASSLGRVEVYGYTF. The CDR3 nucleotides read TGTGCCAGCAGCTTAGGCAGGGTTGAAGTCTATGGCTACACCTTC.

In this sample, this clone turned up a few times. This chain joins TRBV18 and TRBJ2-7, with 9 bases that match TRBD1. The CDR3 sequence is 14 residues long. The germline V gene has CDR1 KGHSH and CDR2 LQKENI. With V trimmed by 4 bases and J by 2 bases, 3 bases remained unmatched. The CDR3 DNA follows: TGTGCCAGCTCACAAAACAGGGGGCCCTACGAGCAGTACTTC. Translating gives CASSQNRGPYEQYF. The full variable domain, completed using reference TRBV18 and TRBJ2-7, is NAGVMQNPRHLVRRRGQEARLRCSPMKGHSHVYWYRQLPEEGLKFMVYLQKENIIDESGMPKERFSAEFPKEGPSILRIQQVVRGDSAAYFCASSQNRGPYEQYFGPGTRLTVT.

The rearrangement links TRBV19 to TRBJ1-3; 7 bases fit TRBD1. The CDR3 consists of 16 residues. V lost 5 bases to trimming and J lost 2 bases; unmatched junction nucleotides: 9. Germline V gene lookup returns CDR1 LNHDA and CDR2 SQIVND (reference sequence). CDR3 loop: CASSQYRTGPGNTIYF. The CDR3 DNA sequence: TGTGCCAGTAGTCAATACCGGACAGGTCCTGGAAACACCATATATTTT.

The chain couples TRBV11-1 to TRBJ2-1; 12 nucleotides line up with TRBD2. CDR1 and CDR2 from the germline V gene are SGHAT and FQDESV (reference sequence). The CDR3 extends over 16 amino acids. Trimming took 2 bases from V and 5 from J; bases not matched to a gene: 4. CDR3 region: CASSLRLAGGDNEQFF. In DNA, the CDR3 is TGTGCCAGCAGCTTAAGGCTAGCGGGAGGGGACAATGAGCAGTTCTTC. The full variable domain, in which reference TRBV11-1 and TRBJ2-1 provide the parts outside the CDR3, is EAEVAQSPRYKITEKSQAVAFWCDPISGHATLYWYRQILGQGPELLVQFQDESVVDDSQLPKDRFSAERLKGVDSTLKIQPAELGDSAMYLCASSLRLAGGDNEQFFGPGTRLTVL.

The chain joins TRBV5-1 to TRBJ1-2, with 9 nucleotides matching TRBD1. The V gene end was trimmed by 4 bases and the J gene end by 3 bases; junction bases not matched to a gene: 7. Germline V CDR1 and CDR2: SGHRS, YFSETQ. The CDR3 is made up of 15 amino acids. CDR3 DNA: TGCGCCAGCAGCGCCATGGGACAGGGTTACTATGGCTACACCTTC. This sequence encodes CASSAMGQGYYGYTF.

J is TRBJ2-1 and V is TRBV29-1; 7 nucleotides align to TRBD2. Trimming at V came to 4 bases and at J to 5 bases, leaving 5 bases not matched to a gene. This CDR3 has 13 amino acids. Germline V gives CDR1 SQVTM, CDR2 ANQGSEA. CDR3 nucleotide sequence: TGCAGCGTTGGGGCGGGAGTGAACAATGAGCAGTTCTTC. Translated, it gives CSVGAGVNNEQFF.